The 6 T cell receptor beta chains listed next were all sequenced from one sample in a study of blood T cell repertoires in COVID-19. Using immunoSEQ multiplex PCR, the repertoire was profiled, and TCRdb retains in-frame clones only, with some absent. Of 90,000 or so clones in the sample, about nine tenths are singletons; the top ten hold approximately 3.6%. Sequenced: peripheral blood. These receptors were taken from a woman in her seventies with acute or convalescent COVID-19.

The V and J genes are TRBV18 and TRBJ2-7; D gene ambiguous. Trimming removed 2 bases from V and 5 bases from J, with 10 bases in between. The germline V gene encodes CDR1 KGHSH and CDR2 LQKENI. The CDR3 totals 13 residues. CDR3 nucleotides: TGTGCCAGCTCACCAGAGGTTAAGAACGAGCAGTACGTC. Translation gives CASSPEVKNEQYV.

The chain uses TRBV5-1 and TRBJ1-2; no reliable D call. The length of the CDR3 is 14 residues. V was cut by 0 bases and J by 4 bases, with 10 bases left in between. From germline, CDR1 is SGHRS and CDR2 YFSETQ. CDR3 bases: TGCGCCAGCAGCTTGGACAACCTTGCCTATGGCTACACCTTC. It is translated as CASSLDNLAYGYTF. Drawing the rest from reference TRBV5-1 and TRBJ1-2, the complete variable domain is KAGVTQTPRYLIKTRGQQVTLSCSPISGHRSVSWYQQTPGQGLQFLFEYFSETQRNKGNFPGRFSGRQFSNSRSEMNVSTLELGDSALYLCASSLDNLAYGYTFGSGTRLTVV.

The chain combines TRBV5-1 with TRBJ2-4; the D gene is possibly TRBD1 (7 bases). This CDR3 spans 16 amino acids. V was shortened by 3 bases and J by 6 bases, with 19 bases between the two germline ends. CDR1 is SGHRS, CDR2 YFSETQ, per germline. The CDR3 reads CASSSTASRGVNIQYF. CDR3 coding DNA: TGCGCCAGCAGCTCCACCGCTTCCAGGGGGGTAAACATTCAGTACTTC.

The count of this clone is one. For the CDR3, the DNA is TGTGCCAGCAGCCCCGGGACACCCGCCACAACTAATGAAAAACTGTTTTTT. This codes for CASSPGTPATTNEKLFF. The genes are TRBV5-4 and TRBJ1-4; a possible D gene is TRBD1 (6 bases). The CDR3 length is 17 residues. Trimming shortened V by 4 bases and J by 0 bases, and 16 bases separated the two germline ends. Germline CDR1 reads SGHNT; CDR2 reads YYREEE (reference sequence). Complete variable domain (other parts from reference TRBV5-4 and TRBJ1-4): ETGVTQSPTHLIKTRGQQVTLRCSSQSGHNTVSWYQQALGQGPQFIFQYYREEENGRGNFPPRFSGLQFPNYSSELNVNALELDDSALYLCASSPGTPATTNEKLFFGSGTQLSVL.

This clone appeared once. The chain employs TRBV2 and TRBJ1-4, with 10 positions matching TRBD1. From germline, CDR1 is SNHLY and CDR2 FYNNEI. The CDR3 contains 15 residues. Trimming took 10 bases from V and 0 from J; bases not matched to a gene: 5. CDR3 residues: CATRGTGATNEKLFF. CDR3 bases: TGTGCCACCAGAGGGACAGGGGCAACTAATGAAAAACTGTTTTTT.

The rearrangement links TRBV2 to TRBJ1-2; 9 bases line up with TRBD1. Losses at the gene ends were 6 bases for V and 8 bases for J; bases not matched to a gene: 4. Germline V gene data show CDR1 as SNHLY and CDR2 as FYNNEI. The CDR3 consists of 12 residues. CDR3 coding DNA: TGTGCCAGCAGGGGGACAGGGTACGGCTACACCTTC. This gives the protein CASRGTGYGYTF.